The rows below give T cell receptor beta chains drawn from one sample of a study of T cell responses to AZD1222 COVID-19 vaccine. Using immunoSEQ multiplex PCR, the repertoire was profiled, and TCRdb retains in-frame clones only, with some absent. The sample shows tens of thousands of clones, about 80% of them seen only once. Sequencing was performed on peripheral blood, taken 28 days after the second AZD1222 dose. These receptor sequences come from an adult who received the AZD1222 COVID-19 vaccine. Each CDR3 is given with its conserved first and last residue. A D gene is named only where the DNA matches it firmly. Part of the rows lack a size; the others show once, few, many or a class for expanded clones.

D,J,size,V,CDR3,DNA
TRBD2,TRBJ2-3,-,TRBV5-4,CASSFRLAGSTDTQYF,TGTGCCAGCAGCTTCCGACTAGCGGGAAGCACAGATACGCAGTATTTT
-,TRBJ2-7,-,TRBV3-1/TRBV3-2,CASSRGTYEQYF,TGTGCCAGCAGCCGGGGGACCTACGAGCAGTACTTC
TRBD1,TRBJ1-5,-,TRBV6-5,CASSRSLDRAQPQHF,TGTGCCAGCAGTCGTAGTTTGGACAGGGCTCAGCCCCAGCATTTT
-,TRBJ1-5,-,TRBV20-1,CSASAKLYSNQPQHF,TGCAGTGCTAGTGCGAAACTGTATAGCAATCAGCCCCAGCATTTT
-,TRBJ2-7,few,TRBV6-5,CASSYGGVGGTYEQYF,TGTGCCAGCAGTTACGGTGGAGTAGGGGGGACCTACGAGCAGTACTTC
-,TRBJ1-1,once,TRBV19,CASSNFGETEAFF,TGTGCCAGTAGTAATTTTGGTGAGACTGAAGCTTTCTTT
-,TRBJ2-2,-,TRBV3-1/TRBV3-2,CASSQGDNRGFF,TGTGCCAGCAGCCAAGGAGACAACCGTGGGTTTTTT
-,TRBJ1-4,-,TRBV6-5,CASSPPGGDEKLFF,TGTGCCAGCTCCCCCCCGGGCGGTGATGAAAAACTGTTTTTT
TRBD2,TRBJ2-1,-,TRBV29-1,CSAEDWGVRGGRLDEQFF,TGCAGCGCGGAGGATTGGGGTGTGCGGGGGGGCCGTCTTGATGAGCAGTTCTTC
TRBD2,TRBJ2-3,few,TRBV3-1/TRBV3-2,CATRPDRGTSADTQYF,TGTGCCACCCGACCGGATCGTGGGACTAGCGCAGATACGCAGTATTTT
TRBD2,TRBJ2-1,-,TRBV7-3,CASSLTNGLVHNEQFF,TGTGCCAGCAGCTTAACCAATGGACTAGTGCACAATGAGCAGTTCTTC
-,TRBJ2-7,-,TRBV19,CASSIDWAAEQYF,TGTGCCAGTAGTATAGATTGGGCAGCAGAGCAGTACTTC
-,TRBJ1-1,-,TRBV5-1,CASSLTLITEAFF,TGCGCCAGCAGCTTGACCCTGATCACTGAAGCTTTCTTT
-,TRBJ1-1,-,TRBV27,CASSFGVLEGVRNTEAFF,TGTGCCAGCAGTTTCGGAGTTTTGGAGGGGGTGAGAAACACTGAAGCTTTCTTT
-,TRBJ1-2,few,TRBV30,CAWSTTGHGYTF,TGTGCCTGGAGTACTACAGGGCATGGCTACACCTTC
TRBD1,TRBJ1-5,-,TRBV19,CASSMSRQGGNQPQHF,TGTGCCAGTAGTATGTCGCGCCAGGGGGGCAATCAGCCCCAGCATTTT
TRBD1,TRBJ2-1,-,TRBV6-5,CASSPDRGHSLEQFF,TGTGCCAGCAGTCCGGACAGGGGGCACTCGTTGGAGCAGTTCTTC
-,TRBJ2-7,-,TRBV23-1,CASSPKEQWSSYEQYF,TGCGCCAGCAGCCCTAAAGAACAATGGAGCTCCTACGAGCAGTACTTC
-,TRBJ2-3,-,TRBV12-2,CASRLPARGRDTQYF,TGTGCAAGTCGCTTACCCGCCCGGGGGCGAGATACGCAGTATTTT
TRBD1,TRBJ1-3,-,TRBV9,CASSVDSGGTGNTIYF,TGTGCCAGCAGCGTAGATTCAGGGGGCACTGGAAACACCATATATTTT
TRBD1,TRBJ2-1,once,TRBV11-2,CASSTEQGAMHEQFF,TGTGCCAGCAGCACCGAACAGGGGGCTATGCATGAGCAGTTCTTC
TRBD2,TRBJ2-1,-,TRBV5-1,CASSRDTSGGLRDEQFF,TGCGCCAGCAGCCGGGACACTAGCGGGGGGTTGAGAGATGAGCAGTTCTTC
-,TRBJ2-1,-,TRBV5-1,CASSIQGLGISSYNEQFF,TGCGCCAGCAGTATACAGGGTTTGGGGATCAGCTCCTACAATGAGCAGTTCTTC
-,TRBJ2-1,-,TRBV28,CASRGASYNEQFF,TGTGCCAGCAGGGGGGCGTCCTACAATGAGCAGTTCTTC
-,TRBJ1-4,-,TRBV7-9,CASSYPGGGVTNEKLFF,TGTGCCAGCAGCTATCCCGGGGGCGGCGTTACTAATGAAAAACTGTTTTTT
-,TRBJ1-1,-,TRBV19,CASSISSGTEAFF,TGTGCCAGTAGTATTTCATCCGGGACTGAAGCTTTCTTT
-,TRBJ2-5,-,TRBV20-1,CSANPMETQYF,TGCAGTGCTAACCCCATGGAGACCCAGTACTTC
-,TRBJ1-6,-,TRBV4-1,CASSQDLKRSHPPLHF,TGCGCCAGCAGCCAAGATTTGAAGAGATCACATCCACCCCTCCACTTT
TRBD2,TRBJ2-1,-,TRBV5-1,CASSLAAGGSSSYNEQFF,TGCGCCAGCAGCTTGGCAGCGGGGGGCTCCTCCTCCTACAATGAGCAGTTCTTC
-,TRBJ1-5,-,TRBV3-1/TRBV3-2,CASSLTGMGQPQHF,TGTGCCAGCAGCCTAACAGGTATGGGTCAGCCCCAGCATTTT
-,TRBJ2-5,-,TRBV30,CAWKSPGFRETQYF,TGTGCCTGGAAATCCCCAGGGTTTCGGGAGACCCAGTACTTC
-,TRBJ2-2,few,TRBV19,CASNMGRENTGELFF,TGTGCCAGTAACATGGGGCGGGAGAACACCGGGGAGCTGTTTTTT
TRBD1,TRBJ1-1,-,TRBV5-4,CASSLLTGAQNTEAFF,TGTGCCAGCAGCTTATTGACAGGGGCGCAGAACACTGAAGCTTTCTTT
TRBD1,TRBJ1-5,-,TRBV30,CACDREDQPQHF,TGTGCCTGTGACAGGGAAGATCAGCCCCAGCATTTT
-,TRBJ2-2,-,TRBV19,CASRVHTGELFF,TGTGCCAGCCGGGTCCACACCGGGGAGCTGTTTTTT
TRBD2,TRBJ2-1,-,TRBV3-1/TRBV3-2,CASSRTSMDEQFF,TGTGCCAGCAGCCGGACTAGCATGGATGAGCAGTTCTTC
TRBD2,TRBJ2-7,-,TRBV7-2,CASSRTSGGYEQYF,TGTGCCAGCAGCCGGACTAGCGGGGGTTACGAGCAGTACTTC
-,TRBJ1-4,-,TRBV27,CASSFFRGNEKLFF,TGTGCCAGCAGTTTTTTCCGGGGGAATGAAAAACTGTTTTTT
TRBD2,TRBJ2-3,-,TRBV10-3,CAISPSLAGGPDTQYF,TGTGCCATCAGCCCTTCGCTAGCGGGGGGCCCAGATACGCAGTATTTT
-,TRBJ1-3,-,TRBV6-5,CASNVNTNSGNTIYF,TGTGCCAGCAATGTGAACACTAACTCTGGAAACACCATATATTTT
TRBD1,TRBJ2-2,-,TRBV20-1,CSASAWQGAGELFF,TGCAGTGCTAGTGCCTGGCAGGGGGCCGGGGAGCTGTTTTTT
-,TRBJ2-7,-,TRBV11-2,CASSFQGTTYEQYF,TGTGCCAGCAGCTTCCAGGGGACCACCTACGAGCAGTACTTC